A single T cell receptor beta chain is shown here with its context. Its antigen is not identified. These data originate in a study of cytomegalovirus exposure and HLA in healthy donors. About the study: Earlier sequencing of 150 million to 200 million T cells yielded around 120 million unique TCR beta sequences.

Trimming pared 5 bases from V and 3 bases from J, leaving 8 bases between. CDR1 and CDR2 from the germline V gene are KGHSH and LQKENI. The CDR3 totals 13 residues. Study-wide results and caveats: The number of N-insertions in an Asian-associated ancestry cluster was reportedly below the roughly 670-donor mean in a later analysis. Within an earlier analysis, most TCR beta V segments proved productive either about 90% or about 30% of the time.

60 Vbeta and 13 Jbeta primers were used in PCR. The data were produced by immunoSEQ multiplex PCR, yet TCRdb's version contains in-frame clones alone and is incomplete. The sample lists approximately 200,000 clones, roughly 85% occurring once. This receptor was obtained from a woman aged 45-65 years in good health and CMV-seronegative. The sequenced sample consisted of PBMCs. The chain couples TRBV18 to TRBJ1-5; D uncertain. The DNA for the CDR3 is TGTGCCAGCTCATTCGAACTCAATCAGCCCCAGCATTTT. It is translated as CASSFELNQPQHF. The whole variable domain, remainder taken from reference TRBV18 and TRBJ1-5, is NAGVMQNPRHLVRRRGQEARLRCSPMKGHSHVYWYRQLPEEGLKFMVYLQKENIIDESGMPKERFSAEFPKEGPSILRIQQVVRGDSAAYFCASSFELNQPQHFGDGTRLSIL.